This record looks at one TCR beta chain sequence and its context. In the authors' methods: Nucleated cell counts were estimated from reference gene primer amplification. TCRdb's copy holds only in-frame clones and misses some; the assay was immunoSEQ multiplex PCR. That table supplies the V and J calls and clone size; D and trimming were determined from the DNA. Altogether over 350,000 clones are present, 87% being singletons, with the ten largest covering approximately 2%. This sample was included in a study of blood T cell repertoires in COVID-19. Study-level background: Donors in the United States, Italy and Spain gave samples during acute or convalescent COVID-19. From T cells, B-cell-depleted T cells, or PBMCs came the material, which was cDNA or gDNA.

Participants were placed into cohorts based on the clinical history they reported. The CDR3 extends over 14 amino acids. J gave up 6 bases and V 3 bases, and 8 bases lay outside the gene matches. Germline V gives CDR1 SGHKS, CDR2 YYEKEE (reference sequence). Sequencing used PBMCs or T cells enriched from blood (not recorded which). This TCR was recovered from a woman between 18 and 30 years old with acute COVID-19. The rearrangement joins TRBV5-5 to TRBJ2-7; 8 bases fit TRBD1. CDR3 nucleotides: TGTGCCAGCAGCTCCCGGACAGGGCAGAGCGAGCAGTACTTC. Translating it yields CASSSRTGQSEQYF.